This record looks at one T cell receptor (beta chain) sequence and its context. The record originates from a study of blood T cell repertoires in COVID-19. Turning to the study itself: Acute-phase and convalescent COVID-19 samples originated in the United States, Italy and Spain. T cells, B-cell-depleted T cells, or PBMCs supplied cDNA or gDNA.

Per the study methods: Researchers report that nucleated cell counts were estimated from reference gene primer amplification. Sequenced by immunoSEQ multiplex PCR; TCRdb stores in-frame clones only, minus some. The V and J calls and clone size were taken over from that table, and D and trimming were inferred from the DNA. The sample contains more than 50,000 clones, around 80% of which appear only once. This CDR3 region has 16 residues. Germline V CDR1 and CDR2: MGHRA, YSYEKL. The V segment lost 1 base and the J segment 1 base; nucleotides outside the gene matches: 4. The receptor comes from a human donor in a cohort sampled during active COVID-19. The chain combines TRBV4-1 with TRBJ2-7; TRBD1 matches 10 bases. The sequencing input was peripheral blood. The CDR3 loop is CASSQGTGGRSYEQYF. The DNA for the CDR3 is TGCGCCAGCAGCCAAGGGACAGGGGGTAGATCCTACGAGCAGTACTTC.